This T cell receptor (beta chain) appears in the sequencing data of a study of blood T cell repertoires in COVID-19. The V gene lost 6 bases and the J gene lost 2 bases, with 7 bases spanning the gap. The CDR3 extends over 12 amino acids. Per the study methods: Estimation of nucleated cell counts relied on the amplification of reference gene primers. Libraries were prepared by immunoSEQ multiplex PCR; TCRdb keeps only in-frame clonotypes and omits some of them. The V and J calls and clone size are taken from that table; D and trimming were inferred from the DNA. The sample consists of approximately 80,000 clones, over 65% of them appearing once.

The clonotype was recovered from a man in his fifties or sixties with active or convalescent COVID-19. Sequencing input: peripheral blood. The V and J genes are TRBV12-3 or TRBV12-4 and TRBJ2-5; D not certain. CDR3: CASRRQQETQYF. In nucleotides, the CDR3 is TGTGCCAGCAGGCGGCAGCAAGAGACCCAGTACTTC.